This is a list of T cell receptor beta chains from one sample in a study of blood T cell repertoires in COVID-19. Sequenced by immunoSEQ multiplex PCR; TCRdb stores in-frame clones only, minus some. Here the sample spans some 250,000 clones, approximately 80% being singletons. The specimen sequenced was peripheral blood. The receptor source for this set is a man in his forties with acute or convalescent COVID-19. Both conserved end residues are part of each CDR3. The D gene is left open where the match is weak. Clone size appears in some rows only: once, few, many, or a class for an expanded clone.

- | TRBJ1-2 | TRBV27 | - | TGTGCCAGCAGTTTCCGACAGGTTACCAACCTAAACTATGGCTACACCTTC | CASSFRQVTNLNYGYTF
TRBD1 | TRBJ1-2 | TRBV6-5 | - | TGTGCCAGCAGTTCCCTTGACAGGGCTAACTATGGCTACACCTTC | CASSSLDRANYGYTF
- | TRBJ1-1 | TRBV6-5 | - | TGTGCCAGCAGTAGACCCGGGACAATCGGCACTGAAGCTTTCTTT | CASSRPGTIGTEAFF
TRBD1 | TRBJ1-1 | TRBV7-3 | - | TGTGCCAGCAGCTTAATTGGGACAGGGAACACTGAAGCTTTCTTT | CASSLIGTGNTEAFF
- | TRBJ1-1 | TRBV10-1 | - | TGCGCCAGCAGTGATCGGTCAGGGGACCACACTGAAGCTTTCTTT | CASSDRSGDHTEAFF
- | TRBJ2-1 | TRBV7-2 | few | TGTGCCAGCAGCTTAGCGGGTTACAGTGAGCAGTTCTTC | CASSLAGYSEQFF
- | TRBJ2-3 | TRBV13 | many | TGTGCCAGCAGCCTGGAGGGCGGGTGGCAAGATACGCAGTATTTT | CASSLEGGWQDTQYF
TRBD2 | TRBJ2-3 | TRBV11-2 | - | TGTGCCAGCAGCTTAGTGGGGAGGGCAGGCACAGATACGCAGTATTTT | CASSLVGRAGTDTQYF
TRBD2 | TRBJ2-5 | TRBV4-1 | once | TGCGCCAGCAGCCAAGATTTGGCGGGAGGGCGAGGAGAGACCCAGTACTTC | CASSQDLAGGRGETQYF
TRBD1 | TRBJ1-1 | TRBV25-1 | - | TGTGCCAGCAGTCCGACCGTAGACAGGGCCCGAGAAGCTTTCTTT | CASSPTVDRAREAFF
TRBD1 | TRBJ2-5 | TRBV11-2 | - | TGTGCCAGCAGCCGGCTCTTAGGGGGCAGCCAAGAGACCCAGTACTTC | CASSRLLGGSQETQYF
- | TRBJ2-5 | TRBV29-1 | - | TGCAGCGTTATTCGACAGAGATTGTACCAAGAGACCCAGTACTTC | CSVIRQRLYQETQYF
- | TRBJ1-1 | TRBV6-5 | - | TGTGCCAGCAGCCCAGGGAGGATGAACACTGAAGCTTTCTTT | CASSPGRMNTEAFF
TRBD1 | TRBJ1-4 | TRBV3-1/TRBV3-2 | - | TGTGCCAGCAGCCAGGACGGGACAGGGAAGACTGAAAAACTGTTTTTT | CASSQDGTGKTEKLFF
TRBD2 | TRBJ2-7 | TRBV6-1 | - | TGTGCCAGCAGTGAACCGGGTAGCGGGAGCAACGAGCAGTACTTC | CASSEPGSGSNEQYF
- | TRBJ1-1 | TRBV5-4 | - | TGTGCCAGCAGCTTTACGCAGGGTATGAACACTGAAGCTTTCTTT | CASSFTQGMNTEAFF
TRBD1 | TRBJ2-1 | TRBV7-7 | - | TGTGCCAGCAGCCTTTTGGGACAGGGCGCCTACAATGAGCAGTTCTTC | CASSLLGQGAYNEQFF
- | TRBJ2-1 | TRBV27 | - | TGTGCCAGCAGTTTATGGCGGGGCCAGGCCCAGTTCTTC | CASSLWRGQAQFF
TRBD1 | TRBJ2-5 | TRBV7-6 | once | TGTGCCAGCAGCTCGACAGGGGCGGGTGAGACCCAGTACTTC | CASSSTGAGETQYF
- | TRBJ2-6 | TRBV2 | - | TGTGCCAGCAGGCTGAGCTCTGGGGCCAACGTCCTGACTTTC | CASRLSSGANVLTF
- | TRBJ2-3 | TRBV7-9 | few | TGTGCCAGCAGCTCCCCTGATCGGGAGGATACGCAGTATTTT | CASSSPDREDTQYF
- | TRBJ1-3 | TRBV6-6 | - | TGTGCCACTGCGACAGGCAGCTCTGGAAACACCATATATTTT | CATATGSSGNTIYF
- | TRBJ1-3 | TRBV29-1 | - | TGCAGCTGGGCTACGAGCTCTGGAAACACCATATATTTT | CSWATSSGNTIYF
- | TRBJ2-7 | TRBV4-2 | - | TGTGCCAGCAGCATACCTTCGAGCCGGGAGCAGTACTTC | CASSIPSSREQYF
TRBD2 | TRBJ2-3 | TRBV5-4 | - | TGTGCCAGCAGGACACGGACTAGCGGGTTCACAGATACGCAGTATTTT | CASRTRTSGFTDTQYF
- | TRBJ2-7 | TRBV7-2 | - | TGTGCCAGCAGCCTTCTAGGGGATTTCTACGAGCAGTACTTC | CASSLLGDFYEQYF
- | TRBJ1-5 | TRBV25-1 | - | TGTGCCAGCAGTGATGGGAGAACACCTAGCAATCAGCCCCAGCATTTT | CASSDGRTPSNQPQHF
- | TRBJ1-1 | TRBV30 | few | TGTGCCTGGAGCTTCGGAGGTCAGGGGAATGTCGAAGCTTTCTTT | CAWSFGGQGNVEAFF
- | TRBJ2-7 | TRBV11-3 | - | TGTGCCAGCAGCTTAGGGCAGGAACCCGACGAGCAGTACTTC | CASSLGQEPDEQYF
- | TRBJ1-1 | TRBV14 | - | TGTGCCAGCAGCCAAGAATCATGGTACAGCGTTGCGGGGGCAACTGAAGCTTTCTTT | CASSQESWYSVAGATEAFF
TRBD2 | TRBJ2-3 | TRBV19 | - | TGTGCCAGTAGTATAGGCGGGGGAACAGATACGCAGTATTTT | CASSIGGGTDTQYF
- | TRBJ1-6 | TRBV27 | - | TGTGCCAGCAGCGCCGGGGAGTGGACACCCCTCCACTTT | CASSAGEWTPLHF
TRBD1 | TRBJ1-6 | TRBV19 | once | TGTGCCAGTAGTGGGCGAGACAGGGGACAAGATAATTCACCCCTCCACTTT | CASSGRDRGQDNSPLHF
TRBD2 | TRBJ2-1 | TRBV27 | - | TGTGCCAGCAGTTTAGCCCGCGGGAGCGAATACAATGAGCAGTTCTTC | CASSLARGSEYNEQFF
TRBD1 | TRBJ1-3 | TRBV19 | - | TGTGCCAGTAGAACAGGGGACGTCACCATATATTTT | CASRTGDVTIYF
TRBD1 | TRBJ2-6 | TRBV19 | - | TGTGCCAGCAGGGGGGACAGGGGCTATACCAGCTCTGGGGCCAACGTCCTGACTTTC | CASRGDRGYTSSGANVLTF
- | TRBJ2-2 | TRBV28 | - | TGTGCCAGCAGTCCGGGAGTCACCGGGGAGCTGTTTTTT | CASSPGVTGELFF
- | TRBJ2-1 | TRBV7-3 | - | TGTGCCAGCAGTCCACTAGGCAGCTCCTACAATGAGCAGTTCTTC | CASSPLGSSYNEQFF
TRBD1 | TRBJ2-3 | TRBV9 | - | TGTGCCAGCAGCGTAGCTACGGAGGTGCGGGACAGGACCTCGGATACGCAGTATTTT | CASSVATEVRDRTSDTQYF
- | TRBJ1-1 | TRBV29-1 | - | TGCAGCGTGAGGGACACTGAAGCTTTCTTT | CSVRDTEAFF
- | TRBJ2-5 | TRBV6-6 | - | TGTGCCAGCAGTTCCGCTAGCGAGACCCAGTACTTC | CASSSASETQYF
- | TRBJ1-1 | TRBV30 | - | TGTGCCTGGGCACAGTTGAACACTGAAGCTTTCTTT | CAWAQLNTEAFF
TRBD2 | TRBJ2-1 | TRBV30 | - | TGTGCCTGGGAGGGACTAGCAAACAATGAGCAGTTCTTC | CAWEGLANNEQFF
TRBD2 | TRBJ2-1 | TRBV7-2 | - | TGTGCCAGCAGCTTAGTATCAGCGGGAGGGGGGCATGAGCAGTTCTTC | CASSLVSAGGGHEQFF
TRBD1 | TRBJ1-3 | TRBV7-7 | - | TGTGCCAGCAGCTCAGAGAACGGAGACAGGGGCTCTGGAAACACCATATATTTT | CASSSENGDRGSGNTIYF
- | TRBJ2-7 | TRBV15 | - | TGTGCCACCAGCAATGGGGGCTTCAACGAGCAGTACTTC | CATSNGGFNEQYF
- | TRBJ1-2 | TRBV30 | - | TGTGCCTGGAGCGAGACGGTCCCGACAGTCTATGGCTACACCTTC | CAWSETVPTVYGYTF
- | TRBJ1-4 | TRBV2 | - | TGTGCCAGCTCGATCGGGGGGCAAGGTGAAAAACTGTTTTTT | CASSIGGQGEKLFF